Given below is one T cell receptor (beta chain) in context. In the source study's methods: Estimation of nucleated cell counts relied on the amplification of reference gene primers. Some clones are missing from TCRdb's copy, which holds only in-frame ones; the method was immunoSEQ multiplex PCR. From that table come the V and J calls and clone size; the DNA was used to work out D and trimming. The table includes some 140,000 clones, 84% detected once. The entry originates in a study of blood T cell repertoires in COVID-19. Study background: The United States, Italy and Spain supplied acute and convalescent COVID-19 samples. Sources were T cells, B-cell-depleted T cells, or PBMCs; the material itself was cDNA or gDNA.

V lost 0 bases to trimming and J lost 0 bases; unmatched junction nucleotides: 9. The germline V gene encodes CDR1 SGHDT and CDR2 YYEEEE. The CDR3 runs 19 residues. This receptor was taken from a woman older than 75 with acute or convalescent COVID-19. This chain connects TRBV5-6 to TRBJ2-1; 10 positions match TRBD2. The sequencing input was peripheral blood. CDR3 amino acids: CASSLGAGTSVSSYNEQFF. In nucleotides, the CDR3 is TGTGCCAGCAGCTTGGGGGCCGGGACTAGCGTCAGCTCCTACAATGAGCAGTTCTTC.